These T cell receptor beta chains were read from a single sample in a study of tumor-infiltrating lymphocytes in localized non-small cell lung cancer. TCRdb's table, derived via immunoSEQ multiplex PCR, lists solely in-frame clones and lacks some. In the table there are 5,800 or so clones, 60% to 70% of which are singletons. The sequencing input was uninvolved lung tissue not adjacent to the tumor. These receptor sequences come from a human donor with non-small cell lung cancer. CDR3s include the opening cysteine and the closing phenylalanine or tryptophan. Fields, in order: J gene, D gene, clone size, V gene, CDR3 protein, CDR3 DNA. D genes are given only for firm matches. Expanded clones get a size class; other rows say once, few or many, or leave the size out.

J gene: TRBJ1-1; D gene: TRBD1; clone size: .; V gene: TRBV28; CDR3 protein: CASSLGQGFTEAFF; CDR3 DNA: TGTGCCAGCAGTTTGGGACAGGGTTTCACTGAAGCTTTCTTT
J gene: TRBJ2-5; D gene: .; clone size: .; V gene: TRBV7-7; CDR3 protein: CASSFGAKETQYF; CDR3 DNA: TGTGCTAGCAGTTTTGGGGCCAAAGAGACCCAGTACTTC
J gene: TRBJ2-3; D gene: .; clone size: .; V gene: TRBV19; CDR3 protein: CASSISRALTDTQYF; CDR3 DNA: TGTGCCAGTAGTATATCACGGGCACTCACAGATACGCAGTATTTT
J gene: TRBJ1-1; D gene: TRBD1; clone size: medium-sized; V gene: TRBV29-1; CDR3 protein: CSVDRGQGMRAFF; CDR3 DNA: TGCAGCGTTGACCGGGGACAGGGGATGAGAGCTTTCTTT
J gene: TRBJ2-3; D gene: TRBD2; clone size: .; V gene: TRBV30; CDR3 protein: CAWSGTSGSITDTQYF; CDR3 DNA: TGTGCCTGGAGCGGGACTAGCGGGAGTATCACAGATACGCAGTATTTT
J gene: TRBJ1-5; D gene: .; clone size: .; V gene: TRBV2; CDR3 protein: CASQMANRDQPQHF; CDR3 DNA: TGTGCCAGCCAAATGGCCAACAGAGACCAGCCCCAGCATTTT
J gene: TRBJ2-5; D gene: TRBD2; clone size: .; V gene: TRBV4-2; CDR3 protein: CASSPLAGTQETQYF; CDR3 DNA: TGTGCCAGCAGCCCCTTAGCGGGAACTCAAGAGACCCAGTACTTC
J gene: TRBJ1-1; D gene: .; clone size: once; V gene: TRBV19; CDR3 protein: CASLPTREMDTEAFF; CDR3 DNA: TGTGCCAGTCTCCCCACCCGCGAGATGGACACTGAAGCTTTCTTT
J gene: TRBJ1-5; D gene: .; clone size: .; V gene: TRBV9; CDR3 protein: CASNPGEEYDQPQHF; CDR3 DNA: TGTGCCAGCAACCCGGGGGAGGAGTACGATCAGCCCCAGCATTTT
J gene: TRBJ1-4; D gene: .; clone size: .; V gene: TRBV6-6; CDR3 protein: CASTKIRDLPEKLFF; CDR3 DNA: TGTGCCAGCACTAAAATCCGGGACCTTCCTGAAAAACTGTTTTTT
J gene: TRBJ2-5; D gene: .; clone size: .; V gene: TRBV5-1; CDR3 protein: CASSLGPEKETQYF; CDR3 DNA: TGCGCCAGCAGCTTGGGGCCTGAAAAGGAGACCCAGTACTTC
J gene: TRBJ1-2; D gene: TRBD1; clone size: .; V gene: TRBV5-6; CDR3 protein: CASSPSYRDSIYGYTF; CDR3 DNA: TGTGCCAGCAGCCCTTCCTACCGGGACAGCATCTATGGCTACACCTTC
J gene: TRBJ2-7; D gene: .; clone size: few; V gene: TRBV6-6; CDR3 protein: CASSYLAGIYYEQYF; CDR3 DNA: TGTGCCAGCAGTTACTTAGCAGGGATCTACTACGAGCAGTACTTC
J gene: TRBJ2-3; D gene: TRBD2; clone size: .; V gene: TRBV9; CDR3 protein: CASSVEVSGLAYPDTQYF; CDR3 DNA: TGTGCCAGCAGCGTAGAGGTTTCCGGACTAGCATACCCAGATACGCAGTATTTT
J gene: TRBJ2-7; D gene: TRBD2; clone size: .; V gene: TRBV12-5; CDR3 protein: CASGLVRGGSRYEQYF; CDR3 DNA: TGTGCTAGTGGTTTGGTACGGGGAGGGAGTCGGTACGAGCAGTACTTC
J gene: TRBJ2-7; D gene: .; clone size: .; V gene: TRBV4-1; CDR3 protein: CASSQDHRSQGYEQYF; CDR3 DNA: TGCGCCAGCAGCCAAGATCATCGTTCACAAGGGTACGAGCAGTACTTC
J gene: TRBJ1-2; D gene: .; clone size: .; V gene: TRBV30; CDR3 protein: CAWSQGANYGYTF; CDR3 DNA: TGTGCCTGGAGTCAAGGGGCGAACTATGGCTACACCTTC
J gene: TRBJ2-4; D gene: .; clone size: .; V gene: TRBV6-4; CDR3 protein: CASSYTRGASSRNIQYF; CDR3 DNA: TGTGCCAGCAGTTATACCCGGGGAGCGTCTAGCCGAAACATTCAGTACTTC
J gene: TRBJ1-5; D gene: TRBD1; clone size: .; V gene: TRBV2; CDR3 protein: CASSEVYRGSRTQHF; CDR3 DNA: TGTGCCAGCAGTGAAGTTTACAGGGGGAGTCGGACCCAGCATTTT
J gene: TRBJ2-1; D gene: TRBD1; clone size: few; V gene: TRBV11-3; CDR3 protein: CASSSGQGKQFF; CDR3 DNA: TGTGCCAGCAGCTCAGGACAGGGGAAGCAGTTCTTC
J gene: TRBJ1-5; D gene: TRBD1; clone size: .; V gene: TRBV2; CDR3 protein: CASNRDRGFQPQHF; CDR3 DNA: TGTGCCAGCAACCGGGACAGGGGGTTTCAGCCCCAGCATTTT
J gene: TRBJ1-3; D gene: .; clone size: .; V gene: TRBV5-6; CDR3 protein: CASSFLISGNTIYF; CDR3 DNA: TGTGCCAGCAGCTTCCTTATCTCTGGAAACACCATATATTTT
J gene: TRBJ2-5; D gene: .; clone size: once; V gene: TRBV5-1; CDR3 protein: CASSGGTGPQETQYF; CDR3 DNA: TGCGCCAGCAGCGGTGGGACCGGCCCCCAAGAGACCCAGTACTTC
J gene: TRBJ1-5; D gene: .; clone size: .; V gene: TRBV27; CDR3 protein: CASRLYSNQPQHF; CDR3 DNA: TGTGCCAGCCGCTTGTATAGCAATCAGCCCCAGCATTTT
J gene: TRBJ1-1; D gene: .; clone size: .; V gene: TRBV5-1; CDR3 protein: CASSLEGTTEAFF; CDR3 DNA: TGCGCCAGCAGCTTGGAGGGAACGACTGAAGCTTTCTTT
J gene: TRBJ2-5; D gene: .; clone size: .; V gene: TRBV4-3; CDR3 protein: CASSQDPSPRRETQYF; CDR3 DNA: TGCGCCAGCAGCCAAGATCCCAGTCCTAGGAGGGAGACCCAGTACTTC
J gene: TRBJ1-2; D gene: .; clone size: few; V gene: TRBV29-1; CDR3 protein: CSVPGLANYGYTF; CDR3 DNA: TGCAGCGTTCCAGGGTTAGCTAACTATGGCTACACCTTC
J gene: TRBJ2-2; D gene: TRBD1; clone size: .; V gene: TRBV5-6; CDR3 protein: CASSPSPQLDRARKGELFF; CDR3 DNA: TGTGCCAGCAGTCCCTCCCCCCAACTCGACAGGGCGAGAAAGGGGGAGCTGTTTTTT
J gene: TRBJ1-1; D gene: .; clone size: .; V gene: TRBV6-5; CDR3 protein: CASSLNRATEAFF; CDR3 DNA: TGTGCCAGCAGCCTCAACAGAGCGACTGAAGCTTTCTTT
J gene: TRBJ2-1; D gene: TRBD1; clone size: .; V gene: TRBV10-3; CDR3 protein: CAISSPGTGYNEQFF; CDR3 DNA: TGTGCCATCAGTTCCCCCGGGACAGGCTACAATGAGCAGTTCTTC
J gene: TRBJ2-7; D gene: TRBD1; clone size: .; V gene: TRBV4-3; CDR3 protein: CASSQEEGTGGYEQYF; CDR3 DNA: TGCGCCAGCAGCCAAGAGGAGGGGACAGGGGGCTACGAGCAGTACTTC
J gene: TRBJ2-3; D gene: .; clone size: .; V gene: TRBV2; CDR3 protein: CASSSGSTQYF; CDR3 DNA: TGTGCCAGCAGTTCGGGTAGTACGCAGTATTTT
J gene: TRBJ2-2; D gene: .; clone size: few; V gene: TRBV5-1; CDR3 protein: CASSLLFQGIDTGELFF; CDR3 DNA: TGCGCCAGCAGCCTCCTTTTCCAGGGAATCGACACCGGGGAGCTGTTTTTT
J gene: TRBJ2-2; D gene: TRBD2; clone size: .; V gene: TRBV7-6; CDR3 protein: CASSPKAEGLAGNTGELFF; CDR3 DNA: TGTGCCAGCAGCCCCAAGGCCGAAGGACTAGCGGGAAACACCGGGGAGCTGTTTTTT
J gene: TRBJ2-7; D gene: .; clone size: once; V gene: TRBV10-2; CDR3 protein: CASSELVRYEQYF; CDR3 DNA: TGCGCCAGCAGTGAGCTAGTCAGGTACGAGCAGTACTTC
J gene: TRBJ2-7; D gene: .; clone size: .; V gene: TRBV7-2; CDR3 protein: CASSLTGTRYEQYF; CDR3 DNA: TGTGCCAGCAGCTTAACAGGGACACGCTACGAGCAGTACTTC
J gene: TRBJ2-7; D gene: .; clone size: medium-sized; V gene: TRBV4-1; CDR3 protein: CASSQGWSGDEQYF; CDR3 DNA: TGCGCCAGCAGCCAAGGTTGGTCCGGGGACGAGCAGTACTTC
J gene: TRBJ1-2; D gene: TRBD1; clone size: .; V gene: TRBV28; CDR3 protein: CASSLGTGAFYGYTF; CDR3 DNA: TGTGCCAGCAGTTTAGGGACAGGGGCTTTCTATGGCTACACCTTC
J gene: TRBJ1-1; D gene: TRBD1; clone size: .; V gene: TRBV29-1; CDR3 protein: CSANDRGTEAFF; CDR3 DNA: TGCAGCGCAAACGACAGGGGGACTGAAGCTTTCTTT
J gene: TRBJ2-7; D gene: TRBD1; clone size: .; V gene: TRBV29-1; CDR3 protein: CSVVGQAYEQYF; CDR3 DNA: TGCAGCGTTGTCGGACAGGCCTACGAGCAGTACTTC
J gene: TRBJ2-3; D gene: TRBD2; clone size: .; V gene: TRBV14; CDR3 protein: CASERSGRSTQYF; CDR3 DNA: TGTGCCAGCGAAAGGAGCGGGAGGAGTACGCAGTATTTT
J gene: TRBJ2-4; D gene: .; clone size: .; V gene: TRBV4-3; CDR3 protein: CASSQEGVAKNIQYF; CDR3 DNA: TGCGCCAGCAGCCAAGAAGGGGTAGCCAAAAACATTCAGTACTTC
J gene: TRBJ2-7; D gene: .; clone size: .; V gene: TRBV6-1; CDR3 protein: CASSGESYEQYF; CDR3 DNA: TGTGCCAGCAGTGGAGAAAGTTACGAGCAGTACTTC
J gene: TRBJ1-5; D gene: .; clone size: .; V gene: TRBV5-6; CDR3 protein: CASSLGITGLPQHF; CDR3 DNA: TGTGCCAGCAGCTTGGGGATTACGGGCCTCCCCCAGCATTTT
J gene: TRBJ1-1; D gene: .; clone size: .; V gene: TRBV5-1; CDR3 protein: CASRTNTEAFF; CDR3 DNA: TGCGCCAGTCGGACAAACACTGAAGCTTTCTTT
J gene: TRBJ2-3; D gene: TRBD2; clone size: .; V gene: TRBV5-1; CDR3 protein: CASSLAGAGTDTQYF; CDR3 DNA: TGCGCCAGCAGCTTAGCGGGAGCCGGCACAGATACGCAGTATTTT
J gene: TRBJ1-1; D gene: TRBD1; clone size: once; V gene: TRBV6-6; CDR3 protein: CATQPNEGARIEAFF; CDR3 DNA: TGTGCCACTCAGCCAAATGAGGGGGCGCGGATTGAAGCTTTCTTT
J gene: TRBJ1-4; D gene: .; clone size: .; V gene: TRBV5-5; CDR3 protein: CASSQGVFGGSEKLFF; CDR3 DNA: TGCGCCAGCAGCCAAGGGGTGTTTGGGGGTTCTGAAAAACTGTTTTTT
J gene: TRBJ1-2; D gene: .; clone size: .; V gene: TRBV7-2; CDR3 protein: CASSLRARGYTF; CDR3 DNA: TGTGCCAGCAGCTTACGGGCGAGGGGCTACACCTTC